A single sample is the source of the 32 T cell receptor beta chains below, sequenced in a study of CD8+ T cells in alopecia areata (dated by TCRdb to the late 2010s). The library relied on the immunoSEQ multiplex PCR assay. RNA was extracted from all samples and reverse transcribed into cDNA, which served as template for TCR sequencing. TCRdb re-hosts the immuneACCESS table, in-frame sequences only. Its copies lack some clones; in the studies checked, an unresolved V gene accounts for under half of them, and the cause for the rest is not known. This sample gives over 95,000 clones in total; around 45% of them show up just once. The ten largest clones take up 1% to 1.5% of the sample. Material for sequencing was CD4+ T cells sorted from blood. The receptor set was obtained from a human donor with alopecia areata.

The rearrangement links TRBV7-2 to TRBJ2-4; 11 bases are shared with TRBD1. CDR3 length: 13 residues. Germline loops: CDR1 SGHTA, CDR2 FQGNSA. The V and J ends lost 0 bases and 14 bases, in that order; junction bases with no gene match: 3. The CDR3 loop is CASSLAGDRGKYF. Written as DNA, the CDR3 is TGTGCCAGCAGCTTAGCCGGGGACAGGGGGAAGTACTTC.

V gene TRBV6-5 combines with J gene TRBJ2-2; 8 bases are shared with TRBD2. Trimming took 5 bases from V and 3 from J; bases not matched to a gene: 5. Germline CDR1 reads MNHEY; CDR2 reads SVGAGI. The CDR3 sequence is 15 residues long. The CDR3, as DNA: TGTGCCAGCAGTGCCGGGACTAGATACACCGGGGAGCTGTTTTTT. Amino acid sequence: CASSAGTRYTGELFF.

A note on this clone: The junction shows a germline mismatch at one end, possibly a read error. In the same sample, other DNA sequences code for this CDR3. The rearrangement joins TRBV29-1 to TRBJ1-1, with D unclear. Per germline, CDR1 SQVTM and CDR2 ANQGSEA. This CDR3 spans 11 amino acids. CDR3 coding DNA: TGCAGCGTGGGCCTGAATACTGAAGCTTTCTTT. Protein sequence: CSVGLNTEAFF. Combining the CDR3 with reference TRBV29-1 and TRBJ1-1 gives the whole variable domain SAVISQKPSRDICQRGTSLTIQCQVDSQVTMMFWYRQQPGQSLTLIATANQGSEATYESGFVIDKFPISRPNLTFSTLTVSNMSPEDSSIYLCSVGLNTEAFFGQGTRLTVV.

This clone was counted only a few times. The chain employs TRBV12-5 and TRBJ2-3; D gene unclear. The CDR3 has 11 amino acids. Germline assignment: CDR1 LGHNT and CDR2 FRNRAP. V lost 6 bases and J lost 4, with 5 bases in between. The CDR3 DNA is TGTGCTAGTGGCCTCTCAGATACGCAGTATTTT. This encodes CASGLSDTQYF.

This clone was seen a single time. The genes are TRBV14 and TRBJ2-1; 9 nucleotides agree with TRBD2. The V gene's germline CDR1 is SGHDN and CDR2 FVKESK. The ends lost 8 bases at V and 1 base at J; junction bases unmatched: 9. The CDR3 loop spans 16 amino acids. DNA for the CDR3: TGTGCCAGCCGGGGTAGCGGGGGTCTTTCCTACAATGAGCAGTTCTTC. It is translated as CASRGSGGLSYNEQFF.

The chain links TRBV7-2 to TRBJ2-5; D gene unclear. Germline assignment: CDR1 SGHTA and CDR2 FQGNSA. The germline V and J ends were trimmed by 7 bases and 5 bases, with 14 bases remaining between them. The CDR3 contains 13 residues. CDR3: CASTPVGGETQYF. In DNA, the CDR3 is TGTGCCAGCACCCCAGTAGGTGGGGAGACCCAGTACTTC.

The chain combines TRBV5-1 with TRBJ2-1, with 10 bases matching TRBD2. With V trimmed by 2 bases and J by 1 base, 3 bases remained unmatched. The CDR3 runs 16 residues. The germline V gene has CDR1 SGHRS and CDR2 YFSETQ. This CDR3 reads CASSFSGGPSYNEQFF. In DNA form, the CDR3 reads TGCGCCAGCAGCTTTAGCGGGGGGCCTTCCTACAATGAGCAGTTCTTC.

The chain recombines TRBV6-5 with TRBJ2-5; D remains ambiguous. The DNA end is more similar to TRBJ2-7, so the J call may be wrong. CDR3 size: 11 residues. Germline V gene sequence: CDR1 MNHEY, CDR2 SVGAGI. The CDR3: CASSYRYEQYF. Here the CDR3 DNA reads TGTGCCAGCAGTTACCGCTACGAGCAGTACTTC.

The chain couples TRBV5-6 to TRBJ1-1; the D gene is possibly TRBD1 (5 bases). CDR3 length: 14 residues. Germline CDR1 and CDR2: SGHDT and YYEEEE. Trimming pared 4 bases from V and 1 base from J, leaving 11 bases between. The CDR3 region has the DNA TGTGCCAGCAGCCTGGGACCGCCGAACACTGAAGCTTTCTTT. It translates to CASSLGPPNTEAFF.

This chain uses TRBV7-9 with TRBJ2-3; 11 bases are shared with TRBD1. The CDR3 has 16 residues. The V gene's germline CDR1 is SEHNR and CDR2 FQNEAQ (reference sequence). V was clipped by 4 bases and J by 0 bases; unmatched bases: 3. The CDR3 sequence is CASSSDRGPSTDTQYF. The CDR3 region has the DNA TGTGCCAGCAGCTCGGACAGGGGGCCCAGCACAGATACGCAGTATTTT.

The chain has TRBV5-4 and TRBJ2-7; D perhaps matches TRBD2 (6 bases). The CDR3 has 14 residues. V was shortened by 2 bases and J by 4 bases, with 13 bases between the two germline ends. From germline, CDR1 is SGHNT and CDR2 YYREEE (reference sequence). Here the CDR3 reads CASSFLGSGYEQYF. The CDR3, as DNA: TGTGCCAGCAGCTTCTTGGGTAGCGGTTACGAGCAGTACTTC.

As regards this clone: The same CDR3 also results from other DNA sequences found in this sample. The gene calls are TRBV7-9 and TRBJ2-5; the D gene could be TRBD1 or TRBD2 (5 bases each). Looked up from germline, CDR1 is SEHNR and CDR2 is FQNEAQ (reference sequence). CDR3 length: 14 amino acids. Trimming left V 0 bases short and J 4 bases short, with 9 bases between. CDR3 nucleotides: TGTGCCAGCAGCTTAGCCGGTGGGGGAGAGACCCAGTACTTC. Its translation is CASSLAGGGETQYF.

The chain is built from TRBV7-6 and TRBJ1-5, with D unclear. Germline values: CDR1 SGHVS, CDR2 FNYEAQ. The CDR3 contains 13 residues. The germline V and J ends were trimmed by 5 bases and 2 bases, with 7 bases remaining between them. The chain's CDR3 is CASSRDGNQPQHF. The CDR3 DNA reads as TGTGCCAGCAGCCGTGATGGCAATCAGCCCCAGCATTTT.

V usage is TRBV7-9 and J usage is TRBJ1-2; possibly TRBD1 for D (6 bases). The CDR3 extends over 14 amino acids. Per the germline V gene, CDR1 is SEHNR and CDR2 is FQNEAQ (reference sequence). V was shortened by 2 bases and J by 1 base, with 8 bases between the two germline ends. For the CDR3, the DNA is TGTGCCAGCAGCTTAAACAGGGATAACTATGGCTACACCTTC. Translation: CASSLNRDNYGYTF.

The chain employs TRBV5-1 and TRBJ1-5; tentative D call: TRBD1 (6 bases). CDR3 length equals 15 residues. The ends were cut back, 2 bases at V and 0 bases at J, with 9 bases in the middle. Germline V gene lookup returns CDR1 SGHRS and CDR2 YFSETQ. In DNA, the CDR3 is TGCGCCAGCAGCTTAACAGGGTTTAGCAATCAGCCCCAGCATTTT. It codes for CASSLTGFSNQPQHF.

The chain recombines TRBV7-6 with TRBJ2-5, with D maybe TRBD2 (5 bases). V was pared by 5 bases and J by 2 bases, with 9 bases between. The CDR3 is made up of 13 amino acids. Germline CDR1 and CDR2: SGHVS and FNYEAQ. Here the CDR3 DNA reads TGTGCCAGCAGCCCCGGACTGCAAGAGACCCAGTACTTC. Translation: CASSPGLQETQYF.

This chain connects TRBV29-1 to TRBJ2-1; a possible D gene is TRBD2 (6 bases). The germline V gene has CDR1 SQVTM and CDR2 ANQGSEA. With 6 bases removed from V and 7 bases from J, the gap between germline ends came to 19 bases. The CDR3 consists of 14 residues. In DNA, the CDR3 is TGCAGCGTACGGCGGGGCAGAGGTGGAAATGAGCAGTTCTTC. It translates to CSVRRGRGGNEQFF.

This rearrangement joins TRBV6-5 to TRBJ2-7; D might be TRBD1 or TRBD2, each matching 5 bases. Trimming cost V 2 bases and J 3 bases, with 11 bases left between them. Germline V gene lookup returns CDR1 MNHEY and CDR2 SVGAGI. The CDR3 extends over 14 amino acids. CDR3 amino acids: CASSYGTAGYEQYF. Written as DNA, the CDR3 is TGTGCCAGCAGTTACGGGACCGCTGGCTACGAGCAGTACTTC.

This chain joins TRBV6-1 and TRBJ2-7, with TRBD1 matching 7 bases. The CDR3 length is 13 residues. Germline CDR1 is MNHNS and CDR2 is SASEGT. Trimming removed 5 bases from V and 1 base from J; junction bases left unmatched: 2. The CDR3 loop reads CASSLDRSYEQYF. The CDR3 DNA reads TGTGCCAGCAGTTTGGACAGGTCCTACGAGCAGTACTTC.

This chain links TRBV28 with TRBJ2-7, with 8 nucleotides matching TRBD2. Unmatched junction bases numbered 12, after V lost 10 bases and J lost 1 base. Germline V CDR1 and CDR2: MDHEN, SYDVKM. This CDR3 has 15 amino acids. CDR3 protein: CATEPGLGPSYEQYF. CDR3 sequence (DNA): TGTGCCACCGAACCGGGACTAGGGCCATCCTACGAGCAGTACTTC.

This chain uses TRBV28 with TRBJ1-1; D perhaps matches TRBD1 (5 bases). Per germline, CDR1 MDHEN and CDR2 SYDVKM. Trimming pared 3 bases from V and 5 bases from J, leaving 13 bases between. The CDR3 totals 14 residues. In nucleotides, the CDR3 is TGTGCCAGCAGTTTTTCAGTGTGGGGGACTGAAGCTTTCTTT. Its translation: CASSFSVWGTEAFF.

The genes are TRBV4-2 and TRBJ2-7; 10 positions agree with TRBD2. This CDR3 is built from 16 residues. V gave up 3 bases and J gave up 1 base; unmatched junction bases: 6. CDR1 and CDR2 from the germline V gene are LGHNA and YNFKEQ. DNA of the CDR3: TGTGCCAGCAGCCAGGATACTAGCGGGGTGTCCTACGAGCAGTACTTC. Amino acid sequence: CASSQDTSGVSYEQYF.

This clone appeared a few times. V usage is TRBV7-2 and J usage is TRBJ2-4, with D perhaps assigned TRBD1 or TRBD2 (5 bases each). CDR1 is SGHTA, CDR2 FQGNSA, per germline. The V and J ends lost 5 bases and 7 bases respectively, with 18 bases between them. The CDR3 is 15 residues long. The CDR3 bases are TGTGCCAGCAGCCCATCCTCGGGGCTGGGGAACATTCAGTACTTC. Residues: CASSPSSGLGNIQYF.

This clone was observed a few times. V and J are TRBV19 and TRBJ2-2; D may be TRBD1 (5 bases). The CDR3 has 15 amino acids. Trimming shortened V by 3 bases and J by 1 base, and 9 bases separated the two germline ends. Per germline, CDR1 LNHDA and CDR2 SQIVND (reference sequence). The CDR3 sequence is CASSIGQGNTGELFF. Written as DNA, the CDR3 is TGTGCCAGTAGTATCGGCCAGGGGAACACCGGGGAGCTGTTTTTT. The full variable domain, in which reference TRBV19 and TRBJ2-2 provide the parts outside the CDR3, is DGGITQSPKYLFRKEGQNVTLSCEQNLNHDAMYWYRQDPGQGLRLIYYSQIVNDFQKGDIAEGYSVSREKKESFPLTVTSAQKNPTAFYLCASSIGQGNTGELFFGEGSRLTVL.

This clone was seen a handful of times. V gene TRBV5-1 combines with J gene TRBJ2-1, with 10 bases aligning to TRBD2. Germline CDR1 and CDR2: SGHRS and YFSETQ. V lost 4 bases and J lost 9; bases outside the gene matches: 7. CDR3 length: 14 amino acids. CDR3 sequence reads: CASSRAGGPVEQFF. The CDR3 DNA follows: TGCGCCAGCAGCCGAGCGGGAGGGCCTGTTGAGCAGTTCTTC.

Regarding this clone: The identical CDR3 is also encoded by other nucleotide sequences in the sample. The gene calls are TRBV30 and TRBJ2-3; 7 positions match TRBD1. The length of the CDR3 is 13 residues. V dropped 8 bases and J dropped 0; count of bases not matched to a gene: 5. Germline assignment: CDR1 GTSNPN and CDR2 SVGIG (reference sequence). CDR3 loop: CATGTVSTDTQYF. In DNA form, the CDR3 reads TGTGCCACAGGGACAGTTAGCACAGATACGCAGTATTTT.

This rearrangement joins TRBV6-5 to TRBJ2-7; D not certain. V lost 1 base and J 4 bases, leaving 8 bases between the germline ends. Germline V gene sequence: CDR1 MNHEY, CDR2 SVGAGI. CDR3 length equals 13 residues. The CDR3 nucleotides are TGTGCCAGCAGTTACTTATCCTTTTACGAGCAGTACTTC. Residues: CASSYLSFYEQYF.

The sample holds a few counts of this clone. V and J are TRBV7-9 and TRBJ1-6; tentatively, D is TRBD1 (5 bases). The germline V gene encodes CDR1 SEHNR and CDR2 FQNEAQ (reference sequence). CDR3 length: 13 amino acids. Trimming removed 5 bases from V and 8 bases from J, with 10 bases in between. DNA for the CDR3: TGTGCCAGCAGCGACAGCAGAGATTCACCCCTCCACTTT. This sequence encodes CASSDSRDSPLHF.

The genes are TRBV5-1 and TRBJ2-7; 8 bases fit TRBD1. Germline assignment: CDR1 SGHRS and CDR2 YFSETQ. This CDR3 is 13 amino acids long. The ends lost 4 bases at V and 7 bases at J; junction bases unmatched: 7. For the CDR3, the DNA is TGCGCCAGCAGCGTGGGACAGGTGGAGGAGCAGTACTTC. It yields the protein CASSVGQVEEQYF.

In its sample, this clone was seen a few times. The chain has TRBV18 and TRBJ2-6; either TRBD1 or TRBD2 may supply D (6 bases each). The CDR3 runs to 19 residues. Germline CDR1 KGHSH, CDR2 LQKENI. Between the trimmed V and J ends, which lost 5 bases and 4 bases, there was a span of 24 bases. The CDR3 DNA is TGTGCCAGCTCAACTCTGATCCAGGGGCGGAGGGCCGGGGCCAACGTCCTGACTTTC. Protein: CASSTLIQGRRAGANVLTF.

The CDR3 DNA sequence: TGTGCCAGCAGCTTGGCGGGACCCGGGGAGCTGTTTTTT. Residues: CASSLAGPGELFF. The chain employs TRBV5-4 and TRBJ2-2, with D perhaps given as TRBD1 or TRBD2 (5 bases each). Germline V gene data show CDR1 as SGHNT and CDR2 as YYREEE (reference sequence). V lost 0 bases, J lost 6 bases, and 6 bases lay in between. The CDR3 is 13 residues long.

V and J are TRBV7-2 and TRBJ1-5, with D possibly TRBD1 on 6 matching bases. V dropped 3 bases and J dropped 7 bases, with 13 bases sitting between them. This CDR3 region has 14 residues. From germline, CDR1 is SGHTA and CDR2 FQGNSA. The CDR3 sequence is CASSFSDSVQPQHF. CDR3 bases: TGTGCCAGCAGCTTCTCGGACAGCGTGCAGCCCCAGCATTTT.